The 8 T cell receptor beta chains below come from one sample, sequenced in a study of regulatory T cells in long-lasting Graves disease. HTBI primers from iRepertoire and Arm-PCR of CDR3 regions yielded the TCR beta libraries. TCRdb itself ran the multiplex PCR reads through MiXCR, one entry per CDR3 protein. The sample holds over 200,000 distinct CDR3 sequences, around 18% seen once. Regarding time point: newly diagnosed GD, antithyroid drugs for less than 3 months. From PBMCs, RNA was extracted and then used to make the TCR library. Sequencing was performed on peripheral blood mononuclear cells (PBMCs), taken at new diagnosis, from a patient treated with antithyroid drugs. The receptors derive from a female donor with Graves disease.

The CDR3 region has the DNA TGTGCCAGCAGTGAAGAGGCTAGCGGGAGCGTTGAGCAGTTCTTC. Translation gives CASSEEASGSVEQFF. The rearrangement links TRBV6-1 to TRBJ2-1; 10 bases align to TRBD2. This CDR3 is 15 amino acids long. Trimming removed 1 base from V and 9 bases from J; junction bases left unmatched: 6. Per germline, CDR1 MNHNS and CDR2 SASEGT.

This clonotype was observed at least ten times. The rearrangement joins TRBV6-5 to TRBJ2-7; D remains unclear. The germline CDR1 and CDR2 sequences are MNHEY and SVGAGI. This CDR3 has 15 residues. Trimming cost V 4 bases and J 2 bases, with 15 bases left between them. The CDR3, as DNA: TGTGCCAGCAGTTCGACCCGCCGAGACCCCTACGAGCAGTACTTC. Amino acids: CASSSTRRDPYEQYF.

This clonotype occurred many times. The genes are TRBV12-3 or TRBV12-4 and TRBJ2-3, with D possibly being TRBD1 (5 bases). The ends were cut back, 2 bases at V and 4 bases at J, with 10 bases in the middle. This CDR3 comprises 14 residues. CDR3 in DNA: TGTGCCAGCAGTTTAATGGTAGGGGCAGATACGCAGTATTTT. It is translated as CASSLMVGADTQYF.

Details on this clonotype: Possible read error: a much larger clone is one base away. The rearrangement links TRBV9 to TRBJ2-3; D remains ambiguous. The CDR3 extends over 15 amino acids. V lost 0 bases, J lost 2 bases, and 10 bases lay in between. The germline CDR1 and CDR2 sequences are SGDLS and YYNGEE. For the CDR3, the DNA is TGTGCCAGCAGCGTAGGGCCTACCTCCACAGATACGCAGTATTTT. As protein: CASSVGPTSTDTQYF.

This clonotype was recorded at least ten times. The CDR3 reads CASSYRQGVGETQYF. The CDR3 DNA is TGTGCCAGCAGCTATCGCCAGGGTGTAGGGGAGACCCAGTACTTC. J is TRBJ2-5 and V is TRBV7-9; weak D call: TRBD1 (5 bases). The CDR3 length is 15 residues. The germline V gene encodes CDR1 SEHNR and CDR2 FQNEAQ (reference sequence). V was shortened by 4 bases and J by 5 bases, with 17 bases between the two germline ends.

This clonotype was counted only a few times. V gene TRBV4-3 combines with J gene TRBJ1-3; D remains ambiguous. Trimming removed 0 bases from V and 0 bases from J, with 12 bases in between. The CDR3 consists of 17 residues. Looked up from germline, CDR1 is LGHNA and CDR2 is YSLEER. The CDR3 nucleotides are TGCGCCAGCAGCCAAGATGGGCTCGCCAGCTCTGGAAACACCATATATTTT. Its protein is CASSQDGLASSGNTIYF.

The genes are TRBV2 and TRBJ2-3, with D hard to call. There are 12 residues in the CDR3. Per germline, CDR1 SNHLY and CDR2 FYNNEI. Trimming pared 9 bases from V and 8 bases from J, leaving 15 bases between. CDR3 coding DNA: TGTGCCAGTGTTCGTGACGAGATTACGCAGTATTTT. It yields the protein CASVRDEITQYF.

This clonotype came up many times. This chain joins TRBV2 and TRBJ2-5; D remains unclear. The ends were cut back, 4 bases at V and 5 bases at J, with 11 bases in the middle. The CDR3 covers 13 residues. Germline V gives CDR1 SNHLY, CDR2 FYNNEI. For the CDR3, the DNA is TGTGCCAGCAGTGCCCAGCATGGGGAGACCCAGTACTTC. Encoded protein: CASSAQHGETQYF.